This entry is about one TCR beta chain. The data derive from a study of spatial heterogeneity in lung cancer. Study summary: Untreated early-stage non-small cell lung cancer patients, over 55 in total, were the donors. PBMC collected at follow-up were sequenced when available, a median of roughly 2 years after resection. Alpha-chain sequences were consistently detected in smaller numbers than beta-chain sequences.

CDR3 length: 16 amino acids. Losses at the gene ends were 3 bases for V and 2 bases for J; bases not matched to a gene: 5. Germline assignment: CDR1 LGHNA and CDR2 YNFKEQ. Via MiXCR, TCRdb re-called the 5' RACE reads, giving one row per CDR3 protein. The profile shows 20,000 or so distinct CDR3 sequences, 10% of them singletons. Time point noted: blood at routine non-recurrence follow-up after resection. The receptor's source is a female donor with early-stage non-small cell lung cancer. Here the sequenced sample was PBMCs, taken at follow-up. This sequence joins TRBV4-2 and TRBJ2-1; 9 positions agree with TRBD1. The CDR3 DNA sequence: TGTGCCAGCAGCCATCTTGACAGGGGGACCTACAATGAGCAGTTCTTC. Its protein is CASSHLDRGTYNEQFF.